This TCR beta chain originates from a study of early T cells in non-severe SARS-CoV-2 infection. Study results and limitations: Lookups in VDJdb leaned toward anti-spike CD8 responses and missed private and CD4 specificities.

As part of library construction, unique molecular identifiers were attached to individual cDNA molecules. TCRdb processed the 5' RACE reads anew with MiXCR; each CDR3 protein has one entry. The sample yields roughly 43,000 distinct CDR3 sequences, roughly 5% seen once. This clonotype appeared many times. Its antigen remains unknown. The sequenced sample was whole blood, obtained at baseline. This TCR derives from an adult who was a healthcare worker with PCR-confirmed SARS-CoV-2 infection or an uninfected control (not recorded which).

The CDR3 loop is CASSLSGSLTDTQYF. CDR3 coding DNA: TGTGCCAGCAGCCTTAGCGGGAGTTTGACAGATACGCAGTATTTT. J is TRBJ2-3 and V is TRBV3-1; TRBD2 agrees at 9 bases. V dropped 4 bases and J dropped 3; count of bases not matched to a gene: 5. CDR3 length equals 15 residues. Germline V gene data show CDR1 as LGHDT and CDR2 as YNNKEL (reference sequence).